A selection of T cell receptor beta chains follows, all from one sample in a study of OX40 agonist ivuxolimab in advanced cancers. Sequenced by immunoSEQ multiplex PCR; TCRdb stores in-frame clones only, minus some. Here the sample spans fewer than 80,000 clones, over 75% being singletons. The material sequenced was CD4+ or CD8+ T cells sorted from blood, taken in a trial of the OX40 agonist ivuxolimab. The receptors stem from an adult with an advanced solid tumor such as melanoma, head and neck, liver or kidney cancer. Both conserved end residues are part of each CDR3. The order of the fields is CDR3 protein, CDR3 DNA, V gene, D gene, clone size, J gene. D genes are given only for firm matches. Size tells how often a clone was seen (once, few, many) or the class of an expanded clone, and some rows leave it out.

CDR3: CASSYSGVGKNIQYF
DNA: TGTGCCAGCAGTTACTCGGGTGTAGGCAAAAACATTCAGTACTTC
V: TRBV6-5
D: NA
size: NA
J: TRBJ2-4

CDR3: CATSRDLAGPNTGELFF
DNA: TGTGCCACCAGCAGAGATCTTGCAGGTCCCAACACCGGGGAGCTGTTTTTT
V: TRBV15
D: NA
size: NA
J: TRBJ2-2

CDR3: CASSSVGTSYGYTF
DNA: TGTGCCAGCAGCTCGGTTGGGACAAGCTATGGCTACACCTTC
V: TRBV5-6
D: NA
size: NA
J: TRBJ1-2

CDR3: CATSTDRGSGNTIYF
DNA: TGTGCCACCAGCACCGACAGGGGATCTGGAAACACCATATATTTT
V: TRBV15
D: TRBD1
size: NA
J: TRBJ1-3

CDR3: CASSPGVADYNEQFF
DNA: TGTGCCAGCAGCCCCGGGGTAGCGGATTACAATGAGCAGTTCTTC
V: TRBV27
D: NA
size: once
J: TRBJ2-1

CDR3: CAISESTGSREPQHF
DNA: TGTGCCATCAGTGAGTCGACAGGGAGTAGGGAGCCCCAGCATTTT
V: TRBV10-3
D: TRBD1
size: few
J: TRBJ1-5

CDR3: CSGAGEQGYTF
DNA: TGCAGCGGTGCAGGGGAGCAGGGCTACACCTTC
V: TRBV29-1
D: NA
size: NA
J: TRBJ1-2

CDR3: CASSIGQKNTEAFF
DNA: TGTGCCAGTAGTATCGGCCAGAAGAACACTGAAGCTTTCTTT
V: TRBV19
D: NA
size: NA
J: TRBJ1-1

CDR3: CATSMIGGGPNEQFF
DNA: TGTGCCACCAGCATGATTGGCGGGGGCCCCAATGAGCAGTTCTTC
V: TRBV15
D: NA
size: NA
J: TRBJ2-1

CDR3: CASSHGTDPYEQYF
DNA: TGTGCCAGCAGCCACGGGACGGACCCCTACGAGCAGTACTTC
V: TRBV7-9
D: NA
size: few
J: TRBJ2-7

CDR3: CASSPLRGEPNYGYTF
DNA: TGCGCCAGCAGCCCCTTAAGGGGAGAGCCTAACTATGGCTACACCTTC
V: TRBV4-1
D: NA
size: once
J: TRBJ1-2

CDR3: CASKAGNQPQHF
DNA: TGTGCCAGTAAGGCAGGGAATCAGCCCCAGCATTTT
V: TRBV19
D: NA
size: NA
J: TRBJ1-5

CDR3: CAISTGTSNTEAFF
DNA: TGTGCCATCAGCACCGGGACTTCGAACACTGAAGCTTTCTTT
V: TRBV10-3
D: NA
size: NA
J: TRBJ1-1

CDR3: CASSLGTYDEQYF
DNA: TGTGCCAGCAGTTTAGGTACCTACGACGAGCAGTACTTC
V: TRBV28
D: NA
size: NA
J: TRBJ2-7

CDR3: CASSLDSGGPRPRDNEQFF
DNA: TGTGCCAGTAGCCTTGACTCGGGAGGACCTCGCCCGCGGGACAATGAGCAGTTCTTC
V: TRBV19
D: TRBD2
size: NA
J: TRBJ2-1

CDR3: CASSQGNEQYF
DNA: TGTGCCAGCAGCCAGGGGAACGAGCAGTACTTC
V: TRBV9
D: NA
size: NA
J: TRBJ2-7

CDR3: CSVRGPESYNEQFF
DNA: TGCAGCGTTCGGGGCCCGGAATCCTACAATGAGCAGTTCTTC
V: TRBV29-1
D: NA
size: NA
J: TRBJ2-1

CDR3: CASRLMGGAGELFF
DNA: TGTGCCAGCAGGCTCATGGGGGGGGCCGGGGAGCTGTTTTTT
V: TRBV27
D: TRBD2
size: NA
J: TRBJ2-2

CDR3: CASSTRDRVYEQYF
DNA: TGTGCCAGCAGTACCCGGGACAGGGTCTACGAGCAGTACTTC
V: TRBV27
D: TRBD1
size: NA
J: TRBJ2-7

CDR3: CASSIEVRRGKNYGYTF
DNA: TGTGCCAGTAGTATAGAGGTCCGCCGGGGGAAGAACTATGGCTACACCTTC
V: TRBV19
D: NA
size: once
J: TRBJ1-2

CDR3: CASSSDSNEQFF
DNA: TGTGCCAGCAGCTCGGACAGCAATGAGCAGTTCTTC
V: TRBV5-4
D: NA
size: once
J: TRBJ2-1

CDR3: CASRSQDQETQYF
DNA: TGTGCCAGCAGGAGCCAAGACCAAGAGACCCAGTACTTC
V: TRBV28
D: NA
size: NA
J: TRBJ2-5

CDR3: CASSLNPWASGSDSTDTQYF
DNA: TGTGCCAGCAGTTTAAATCCCTGGGCTAGCGGGAGTGATAGCACAGATACGCAGTATTTT
V: TRBV27
D: TRBD2
size: NA
J: TRBJ2-3

CDR3: CASSFSGGVNEQFF
DNA: TGCGCCAGCAGCTTTTCAGGGGGCGTCAATGAGCAGTTCTTC
V: TRBV5-1
D: TRBD1
size: NA
J: TRBJ2-1

CDR3: CASSISGSVAYEQYF
DNA: TGTGCCAGTAGTATTAGCGGGAGTGTGGCCTACGAGCAGTACTTC
V: TRBV19
D: TRBD2
size: NA
J: TRBJ2-7

CDR3: CASSKASGEQYF
DNA: TGTGCCAGCAGCAAAGCTTCGGGAGAGCAGTACTTC
V: TRBV21-1
D: NA
size: few
J: TRBJ2-7

CDR3: CASSLRTSGGNEQFF
DNA: TGTGCCAGCAGCTTAAGAACTAGCGGGGGCAATGAGCAGTTCTTC
V: TRBV13
D: TRBD2
size: NA
J: TRBJ2-1

CDR3: CASSPENLYGYTF
DNA: TGTGCCAGCAGCCCTGAGAATCTCTATGGCTACACCTTC
V: TRBV5-4
D: NA
size: NA
J: TRBJ1-2

CDR3: CAVRDAGELFF
DNA: TGTGCGGTAAGGGATGCCGGGGAGCTGTTTTTT
V: TRBV19
D: NA
size: NA
J: TRBJ2-2

CDR3: CASSLDSDTEAFF
DNA: TGTGCCAGCAGCCTTGACAGCGACACTGAAGCTTTCTTT
V: TRBV5-6
D: NA
size: NA
J: TRBJ1-1

CDR3: CASSPRTSGDYNEQFF
DNA: TGTGCCAGCAGCCCCCGGACTAGCGGGGATTACAATGAGCAGTTCTTC
V: TRBV7-6
D: TRBD2
size: few
J: TRBJ2-1

CDR3: CASSVSKNRATYPAYNEQFF
DNA: TGTGCCAGCAGCGTATCCAAAAATCGGGCCACCTACCCGGCCTACAATGAGCAGTTCTTC
V: TRBV9
D: NA
size: NA
J: TRBJ2-1

CDR3: CASSSSHVSPYEQYF
DNA: TGTGCCAGCAGTTCCAGCCATGTCTCACCCTACGAGCAGTACTTC
V: TRBV27
D: NA
size: NA
J: TRBJ2-7

CDR3: CASSSGLAGYIGELFF
DNA: TGTGCCAGCAGCTCCGGACTAGCGGGATATATCGGGGAGCTGTTTTTT
V: TRBV11-2
D: TRBD2
size: once
J: TRBJ2-2

CDR3: CASSLGTSGGASEFF
DNA: TGTGCCAGCAGCCTCGGGACTAGCGGGGGGGCCTCGGAGTTCTTC
V: TRBV6-5
D: TRBD2
size: NA
J: TRBJ2-1

CDR3: CASSPTGLTDTQYF
DNA: TGTGCCAGCAGCCCTACGGGGCTCACAGATACGCAGTATTTT
V: TRBV11-3
D: NA
size: NA
J: TRBJ2-3

CDR3: CASHKRVQETQYF
DNA: TGTGCCAGCCATAAGAGGGTCCAAGAGACCCAGTACTTC
V: TRBV6-6
D: NA
size: few
J: TRBJ2-5

CDR3: CASRGQGASPEAFF
DNA: TGTGCCAGCAGAGGACAGGGGGCCAGCCCTGAAGCTTTCTTT
V: TRBV6-5
D: TRBD1
size: NA
J: TRBJ1-1

CDR3: CASSQGGTGGKETQYF
DNA: TGCGCCAGCAGCCAAGGAGGGACAGGGGGGAAAGAGACCCAGTACTTC
V: TRBV4-3
D: TRBD1
size: NA
J: TRBJ2-5

CDR3: CASSLLEGYQETQYF
DNA: TGTGCCAGCAGCTTGTTGGAGGGCTACCAAGAGACCCAGTACTTC
V: TRBV5-8
D: NA
size: NA
J: TRBJ2-5

CDR3: CASSPSGRRTYEQYF
DNA: TGTGCCAGCAGTCCTAGCGGGAGGAGGACCTACGAGCAGTACTTC
V: TRBV27
D: TRBD2
size: NA
J: TRBJ2-7

CDR3: CASSESGAGNTEAFF
DNA: TGTGCCAGCAGTGAATCTGGGGCTGGGAACACTGAAGCTTTCTTT
V: TRBV25-1
D: NA
size: NA
J: TRBJ1-1

CDR3: CASSPLEGSAGPHENIQYF
DNA: TGTGCCAGCAGCCCTTTGGAGGGTTCCGCTGGGCCACATGAAAACATTCAGTACTTC
V: TRBV7-9
D: NA
size: NA
J: TRBJ2-4

CDR3: CASSLEDRLTSGNTIYF
DNA: TGTGCCAGCAGCTTAGAAGACAGGCTTACCTCTGGAAACACCATATATTTT
V: TRBV7-9
D: NA
size: NA
J: TRBJ1-3

CDR3: CAWCDPSYEQYF
DNA: TGTGCCTGGTGCGACCCCTCCTACGAGCAGTACTTC
V: TRBV30
D: NA
size: once
J: TRBJ2-7

CDR3: CASSFQLTNQPQHF
DNA: TGTGCCAGCAGTTTTCAGCTTACTAATCAGCCCCAGCATTTT
V: TRBV27
D: NA
size: NA
J: TRBJ1-5

CDR3: CASSFGRVYEQYF
DNA: TGTGCCAGCAGTTTTGGTCGGGTCTACGAGCAGTACTTC
V: TRBV28
D: NA
size: NA
J: TRBJ2-7

CDR3: CASSFLGYNEQFF
DNA: TGTGCCAGCAGCTTTCTAGGGTACAATGAGCAGTTCTTC
V: TRBV11-2
D: NA
size: NA
J: TRBJ2-1

CDR3: CASSLSAFRQPQHF
DNA: TGTGCCAGCAGTTTATCGGCGTTCAGGCAGCCCCAGCATTTT
V: TRBV27
D: NA
size: NA
J: TRBJ1-5

CDR3: CASSLVPVNTEAFF
DNA: TGTGCCAGCAGCTTAGTCCCAGTGAACACTGAAGCTTTCTTT
V: TRBV7-9
D: NA
size: NA
J: TRBJ1-1

CDR3: CASSDPGQGLDGELFF
DNA: TGTGCCAGCAGCGATCCGGGACAGGGCCTCGACGGGGAGCTGTTTTTT
V: TRBV9
D: TRBD1
size: NA
J: TRBJ2-2

CDR3: CASSKGGAQPQHF
DNA: TGTGCCAGCAGCAAGGGAGGCGCTCAGCCCCAGCATTTT
V: TRBV6-5
D: NA
size: NA
J: TRBJ1-5

CDR3: CASSQDLGHEQYF
DNA: TGCGCCAGCAGCCAAGATTTGGGCCACGAGCAGTACTTC
V: TRBV4-3
D: NA
size: NA
J: TRBJ2-7

CDR3: CASSLLPGTSDEQYF
DNA: TGTGCCAGCAGCCTTTTACCCGGCACTAGCGACGAGCAGTACTTC
V: TRBV7-9
D: TRBD2
size: NA
J: TRBJ2-7

CDR3: CASSIVDISYEQYF
DNA: TGTGCCAGTAGTATTGTGGACATCTCCTACGAGCAGTACTTC
V: TRBV19
D: NA
size: NA
J: TRBJ2-7

CDR3: CAWSWTSGTYEQYF
DNA: TGTGCCTGGAGTTGGACTAGCGGAACCTACGAGCAGTACTTC
V: TRBV30
D: TRBD2
size: NA
J: TRBJ2-7

CDR3: CASSTHPMDRNYGYTF
DNA: TGTGCCAGCAGCACACACCCCATGGACAGGAACTATGGCTACACCTTC
V: TRBV9
D: TRBD1
size: NA
J: TRBJ1-2

CDR3: CASSHLSYNEQFF
DNA: TGCGCCAGCAGCCATCTTTCCTACAATGAGCAGTTCTTC
V: TRBV4-1
D: NA
size: NA
J: TRBJ2-1

CDR3: CASSVDGGNTDTQYF
DNA: TGTGCCAGCAGCGTAGACGGGGGGAACACAGATACGCAGTATTTT
V: TRBV9
D: TRBD2
size: NA
J: TRBJ2-3

CDR3: CASSIGLAGTDTQYF
DNA: TGTGCCAGTAGTATAGGACTAGCGGGAACAGATACGCAGTATTTT
V: TRBV19
D: TRBD2
size: NA
J: TRBJ2-3